This entry is about one T cell receptor beta chain. This CDR3 region has 17 residues. V shed 0 bases and J 6 bases; nucleotides not matched to a gene: 9. Looked up from germline, CDR1 is LNHNV and CDR2 is YYDKDF (reference sequence). Repertoires were generated with immunoSEQ multiplex PCR, while TCRdb's copy carries only in-frame clones and drops some. The sample has roughly 120,000 clones, 85% to 95% seen once. This specimen comes from a study of control samples from healthy donors and cancer patients. V usage is TRBV15 and J usage is TRBJ1-5, with TRBD1 matching over 9 bases. This sequence was found in a man aged 50 to 60 with head and neck cancer. Sequencing input: PBMCs. The CDR3 coding sequence is TGTGCCACCAGCAGAGATAGAGGGACAGGGTCGCGTCAGCCCCAGCATTTT. This gives the protein CATSRDRGTGSRQPQHF.